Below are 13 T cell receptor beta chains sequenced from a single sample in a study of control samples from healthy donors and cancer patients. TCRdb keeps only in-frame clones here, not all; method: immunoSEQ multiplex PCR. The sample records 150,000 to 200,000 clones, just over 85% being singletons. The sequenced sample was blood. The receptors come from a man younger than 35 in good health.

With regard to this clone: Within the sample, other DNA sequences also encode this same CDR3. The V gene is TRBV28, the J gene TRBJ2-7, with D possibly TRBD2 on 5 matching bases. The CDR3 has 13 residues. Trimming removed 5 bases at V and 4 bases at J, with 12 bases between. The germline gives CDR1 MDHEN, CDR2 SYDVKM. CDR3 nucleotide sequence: TGTGCCAGCAGTCTGCGAGGGCCTTACGAGCAGTACTTC. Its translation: CASSLRGPYEQYF. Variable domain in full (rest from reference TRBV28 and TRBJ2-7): DVKVTQSSRYLVKRTGEKVFLECVQDMDHENMFWYRQDPGLGLRLIYFSYDVKMKEKGDIPEGYSVSREKKERFSLILESASTNQTSMYLCASSLRGPYEQYFGPGTRLTVT.

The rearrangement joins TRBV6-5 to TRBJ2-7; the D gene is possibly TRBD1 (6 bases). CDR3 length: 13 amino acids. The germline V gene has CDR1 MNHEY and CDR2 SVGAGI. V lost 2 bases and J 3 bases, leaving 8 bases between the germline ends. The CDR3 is CASSYRGNYEQYF. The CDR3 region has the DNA TGTGCCAGCAGTTACAGGGGGAACTACGAGCAGTACTTC.

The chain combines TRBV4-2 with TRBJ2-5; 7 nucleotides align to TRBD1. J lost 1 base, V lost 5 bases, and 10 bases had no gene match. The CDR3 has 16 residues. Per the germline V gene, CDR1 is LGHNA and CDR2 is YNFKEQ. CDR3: CASSTGTVLLQETQYF. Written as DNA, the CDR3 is TGTGCCAGCAGCACAGGGACAGTCCTTCTCCAAGAGACCCAGTACTTC.

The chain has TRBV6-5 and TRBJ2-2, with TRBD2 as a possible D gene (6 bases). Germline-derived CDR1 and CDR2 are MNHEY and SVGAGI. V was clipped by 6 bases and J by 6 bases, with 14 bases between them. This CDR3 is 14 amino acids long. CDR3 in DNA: TGTGCCAGCAGGGGCCAGTGGAGGGCCGGGGAGCTGTTTTTT. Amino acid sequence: CASRGQWRAGELFF.

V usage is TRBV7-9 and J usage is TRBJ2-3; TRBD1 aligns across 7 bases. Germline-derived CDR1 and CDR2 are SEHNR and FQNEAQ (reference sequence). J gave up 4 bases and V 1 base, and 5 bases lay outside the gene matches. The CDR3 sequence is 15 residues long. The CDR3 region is CASSLVKGAADTQYF. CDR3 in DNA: TGTGCCAGCAGCTTAGTAAAGGGGGCCGCAGATACGCAGTATTTT.

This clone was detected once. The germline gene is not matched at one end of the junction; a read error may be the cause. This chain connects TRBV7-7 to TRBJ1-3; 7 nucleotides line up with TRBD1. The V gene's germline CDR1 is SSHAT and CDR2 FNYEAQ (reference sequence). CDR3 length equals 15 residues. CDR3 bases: TGTGCTAGCAGCGCCGGACAGGACTCTGGAAACACCATATATTTT. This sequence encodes CASSAGQDSGNTIYF.

The CDR3 region is CASSIPTSYEQYF. As DNA, the CDR3 is TGTGCCAGCAGTATCCCGACAAGCTACGAGCAGTACTTC. V and J are TRBV28 and TRBJ2-7; D gene ambiguous. The CDR3 length is 13 residues. Germline-derived CDR1 and CDR2 are MDHEN and SYDVKM. Deletions cut 5 bases from V and 3 bases from J, with 11 bases between.

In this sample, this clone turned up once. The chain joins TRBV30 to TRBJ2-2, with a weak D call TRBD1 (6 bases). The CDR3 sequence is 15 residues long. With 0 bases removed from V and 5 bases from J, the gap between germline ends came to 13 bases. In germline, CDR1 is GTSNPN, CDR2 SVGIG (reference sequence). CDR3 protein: CAWSVAGVETGELFF. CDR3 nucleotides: TGTGCCTGGAGTGTCGCAGGGGTTGAGACCGGGGAGCTGTTTTTT.

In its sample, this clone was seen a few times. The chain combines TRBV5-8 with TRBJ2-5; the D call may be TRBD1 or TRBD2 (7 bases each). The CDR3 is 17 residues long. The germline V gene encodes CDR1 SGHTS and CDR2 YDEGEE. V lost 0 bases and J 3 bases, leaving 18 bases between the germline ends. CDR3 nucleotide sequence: TGTGCCAGCAGCTTGGTGGGTGCGACAGGGAGGGAAGAGACCCAGTACTTC. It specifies CASSLVGATGREETQYF.

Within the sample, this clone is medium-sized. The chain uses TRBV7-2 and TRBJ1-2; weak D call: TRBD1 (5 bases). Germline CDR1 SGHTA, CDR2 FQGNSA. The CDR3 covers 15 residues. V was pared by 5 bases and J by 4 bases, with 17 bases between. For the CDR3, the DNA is TGTGCCAGCAGCCTTTGGGGGAGGAAGGGCTATGGCTACACCTTC. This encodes CASSLWGRKGYGYTF.

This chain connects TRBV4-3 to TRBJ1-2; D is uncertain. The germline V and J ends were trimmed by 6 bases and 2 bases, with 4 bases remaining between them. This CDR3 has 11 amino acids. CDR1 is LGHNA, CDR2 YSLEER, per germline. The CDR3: CASRDNYGYTF. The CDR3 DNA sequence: TGCGCCAGCAGGGACAACTATGGCTACACCTTC.

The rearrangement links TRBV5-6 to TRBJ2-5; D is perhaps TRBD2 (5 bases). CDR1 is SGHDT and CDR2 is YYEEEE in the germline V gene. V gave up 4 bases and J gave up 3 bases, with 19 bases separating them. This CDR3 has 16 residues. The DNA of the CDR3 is TGTGCCAGCAGCCAAGATCTACGGACTGGGAAAGAGACCCAGTACTTC. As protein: CASSQDLRTGKETQYF.

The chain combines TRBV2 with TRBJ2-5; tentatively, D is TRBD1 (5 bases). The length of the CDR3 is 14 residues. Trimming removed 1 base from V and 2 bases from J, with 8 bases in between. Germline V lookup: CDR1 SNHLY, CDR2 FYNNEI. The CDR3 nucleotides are TGTGCCAGCAGTGAAGGGGGCAGACAAGAGACCCAGTACTTC. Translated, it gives CASSEGGRQETQYF.